This T cell receptor beta chain came from a study of T cells in Graves' hyperthyroidism and ophthalmopathy. CDR3 length: 9 residues. Germline lookup yields CDR1 LNHNV and CDR2 YYDKDF (reference sequence). Trimming took 6 bases from V and 9 from J, leaving 2 bases between them. TCR beta CDR3 regions were amplified from RNA transcripts. A set of HTBI primers served as the primers for a first-round RT-PCR of the TCR CDR3. MiXCR was run by TCRdb on the multiplex PCR reads, yielding one entry per CDR3 protein. The table lists approximately 640,000 distinct CDR3 sequences, less than 45% of them singletons. The sequenced sample was peripheral blood or thyroid tissue (not recorded which). The clonotype comes from an adult man with Graves' disease, either hyperthyroidism or ophthalmopathy (not recorded which). V gene TRBV15 combines with J gene TRBJ2-2, with unresolved D. The CDR3 DNA reads TGTGCCACCAGTAGGGAGCTGTTTTTT. Its protein product is CATSRELFF.